This TCR beta chain was observed in a study of vaccination and CD4 T cells after COVID-19. Study in general: The interval from dose two to post-vaccine sampling had a median of around 79 days, and it ranged from 14 to 241. For control cultures, the treatment was a CEFX pool, an HIV-1 Nef pool, or no peptide.

Cultured CD4+ T-cell DNA underwent Oncomine TCR Beta short-read sequencing. TCRdb fed the PCR reads into MiXCR, producing one record per CDR3 protein. The data contain about 7,400 distinct CDR3 sequences, 73% of them seen just once; the ten biggest clones take up around 15%. This CDR3 has 17 residues. Germline CDR1 and CDR2: MNHNS and SASEGT. With 4 bases removed from V and 2 bases from J, the gap between germline ends came to 18 bases. Treatment in this sample: approximately nine-day PBMC culture with coronavirus spike peptide pools or control peptides (ViraFEST assay). Worth noting for this clonotype: Its antigen is as yet unknown.

This TCR was sampled from a human donor who had recovered from COVID-19. Sequenced input: CD4+ T cells from blood, cultured in vitro. The chain uses TRBV6-1 and TRBJ1-5; no definite D call. The CDR3, as DNA: TGTGCCAGCAGTGTACGGATTACGGAGTGGGGCAATCAGCCCCAGCATTTT. Translated: CASSVRITEWGNQPQHF.